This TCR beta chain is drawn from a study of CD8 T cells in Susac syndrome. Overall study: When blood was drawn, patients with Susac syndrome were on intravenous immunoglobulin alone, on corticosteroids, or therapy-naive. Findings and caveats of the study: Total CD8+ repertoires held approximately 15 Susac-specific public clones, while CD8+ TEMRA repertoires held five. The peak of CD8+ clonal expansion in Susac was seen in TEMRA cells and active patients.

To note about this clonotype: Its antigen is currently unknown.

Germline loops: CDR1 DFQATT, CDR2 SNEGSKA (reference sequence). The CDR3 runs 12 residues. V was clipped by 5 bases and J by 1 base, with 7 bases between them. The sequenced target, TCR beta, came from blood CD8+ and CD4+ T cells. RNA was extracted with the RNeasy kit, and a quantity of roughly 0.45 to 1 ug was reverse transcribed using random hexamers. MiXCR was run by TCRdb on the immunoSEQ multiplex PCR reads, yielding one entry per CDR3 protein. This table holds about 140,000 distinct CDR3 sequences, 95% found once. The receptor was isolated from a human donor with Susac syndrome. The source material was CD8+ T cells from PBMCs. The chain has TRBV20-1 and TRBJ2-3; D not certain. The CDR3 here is CSASEGTDTQYF. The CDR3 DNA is TGCAGTGCTTCCGAGGGCACAGATACGCAGTATTTT.